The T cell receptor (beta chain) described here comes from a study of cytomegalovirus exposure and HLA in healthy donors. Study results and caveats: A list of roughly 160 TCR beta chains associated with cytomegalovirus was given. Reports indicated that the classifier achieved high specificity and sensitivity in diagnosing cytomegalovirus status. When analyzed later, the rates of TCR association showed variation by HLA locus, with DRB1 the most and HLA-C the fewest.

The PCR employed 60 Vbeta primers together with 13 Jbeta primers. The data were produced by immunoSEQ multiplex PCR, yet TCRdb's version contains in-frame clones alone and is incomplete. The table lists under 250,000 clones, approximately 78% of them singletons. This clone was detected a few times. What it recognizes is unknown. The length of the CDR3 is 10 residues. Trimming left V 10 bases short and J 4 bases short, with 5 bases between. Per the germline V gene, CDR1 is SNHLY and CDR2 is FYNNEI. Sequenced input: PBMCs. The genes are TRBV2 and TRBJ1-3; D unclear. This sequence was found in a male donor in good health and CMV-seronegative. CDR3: CATLGNTIYF. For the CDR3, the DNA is TGTGCCACCCTCGGAAACACCATATATTTT.